Listed here are 20 T cell receptor beta chains from one sample, sequenced in a study of tumor-infiltrating lymphocytes in primary liver carcinoma. A constant-region primer primed TCR beta cDNA synthesis from about 550 ng of total RNA. Libraries for TCR beta were built through three nested multiplex PCR rounds, which together made up a slightly modified ARM-PCR procedure. PCR rounds one and two used TRBV1-TRBV30 forward primers with a C-beta reverse primer for around 9 cycles each. One entry per CDR3 protein, called by TCRdb with MiXCR from the multiplex PCR reads. The repertoire holds 84,000 or so distinct CDR3 sequences, with 72% as singletons. Both RNA and DNA were isolated together from approximately 20-30 mg of bulk tissue that had not been sorted. Sequencing was performed on liver tumor tissue from sampling region 1. Subset denoted: tumor region T1, superior pole. The source of these receptors is a man aged 35 to 55 with primary liver carcinoma and hepatitis B virus infection.

With respect to this clonotype: A read error may produce the germline difference seen at one junction end. V usage is TRBV5-6 and J usage is TRBJ2-2, with D perhaps matching TRBD1 (6 bases). The CDR3 runs to 15 residues. CDR1 SGHDT and CDR2 YYEEEE come from the germline V gene. CDR3 DNA: TGTGCCAGCAGCTTGGTTGACAGGAACACCGGGGAGCTGCTTTTT. Its translation: CASSLVDRNTGELLF. Looking up the rest from reference TRBV5-6 and TRBJ2-2 gives the full variable domain: DAGVTQSPTHLIKTRGQQVTLRCSPKSGHDTVSWYQQALGQGPQFIFQYYEEEERQRGNFPDRFSGHQFPNYSSELNVNALLLGDSALYLCASSLVDRNTGELLFGEGSRLTVL.

Concerning this clonotype: At one of its ends the junction is not consistent with the germline gene, which may arise from a read error. The J gene is TRBJ2-2, the V gene TRBV5-1, with 8 bases matching TRBD2. This CDR3 region has 16 residues. Germline CDR1 SGHRS, CDR2 YFSETQ. In nucleotides, the CDR3 is TGTGCCAGCAGCTTGGGATTTGGGACTAGTACCGGGGAGCTGTATTTT. Its protein is CASSLGFGTSTGELYF.

Note on this clonotype: The junction does not match germline at one end; this may be a read error. The chain has TRBV7-3 and TRBJ2-6, with 8 bases matching TRBD2. There are 21 residues in the CDR3. Per germline, CDR1 SGHTA and CDR2 FQGTGA. The CDR3 protein is CVSSLTIAGYNEVPVANVLTF. In DNA form, the CDR3 reads TGTGTCAGCAGCTTGACCATAGCGGGATATAATGAGGTCCCTGTGGCCAACGTCCTGACTTTC.

Worth noting for this clonotype: The junction shows a germline mismatch at one end, possibly a read error. Written as DNA, the CDR3 is TGTGCCAGCAGATCAGCTGGAAATTCACCCCTCCATTTT. Translated, it gives CASRSAGNSPLHF. V gene TRBV6-1 combines with J gene TRBJ1-6; no definite D call. Looked up from germline, CDR1 is MNHNS and CDR2 is SASEGT. This CDR3 is 13 amino acids long.

The chain uses TRBV29-1 and TRBJ2-1, with D perhaps TRBD1 (7 bases). The CDR3 contains 13 residues. Germline V gene sequence: CDR1 SQVTM, CDR2 ANQGSEA. The CDR3, as DNA: TGCATCGGGGGACAGACCGCATACAATGAGCAGTTCTTC. Translated, it gives CIGGQTAYNEQFF.

This clonotype was observed many times. The chain combines TRBV10-1 with TRBJ2-1; the match to TRBD2 covers 7 bases. With 4 bases clipped from V and 1 base from J, the junction kept 4 bases outside the gene matches. Germline CDR1 is WNHNN and CDR2 is SYGVQD (reference sequence). The CDR3 is 15 amino acids. CDR3 in amino acids: CASSGKRGSYNEQFF. Here the CDR3 DNA reads TGCGCCAGCAGTGGGAAGCGGGGTTCCTACAATGAGCAGTTCTTC.

On this clonotype itself: This may arise from a read error, as a much more abundant clone is one base away. V and J are TRBV28 and TRBJ2-7, with 7 positions matching TRBD2. Germline values: CDR1 MDHEN, CDR2 SYDVKM. This CDR3 has 13 amino acids. DNA for the CDR3: TGTGCCAGCATTTCCACGGGGGGTCACGAGCAGTGCTTC. Translating gives CASISTGGHEQCF.

This clonotype turned up a few times. With a much larger clone just one base away, this may be a read error. The rearrangement uses TRBV6-5 and TRBJ2-7; 7 nucleotides line up with TRBD1. This CDR3 spans 14 amino acids. V shed 2 bases and J 3 bases; nucleotides not matched to a gene: 4. Germline CDR1 MNHEY, CDR2 SVGAGI. The CDR3 coding sequence is TGTGCCAGCAGTTACAAGGGGGCCATCTACGAGCAGTACTTC. It codes for CASSYKGAIYEQYF.

This chain links TRBV14 with TRBJ1-2; TRBD1 agrees at 7 bases. With 2 bases clipped from V and 13 bases from J, the junction kept 13 bases outside the gene matches. This CDR3 comprises 14 residues. Germline CDR1 is SGHDN and CDR2 is FVKESK. The chain's CDR3 is CASSQYGTASSPTF. The CDR3 region has the DNA TGTGCCAGCAGCCAATATGGGACAGCCTCCTCCCCCACCTTC.

This clonotype was recorded many times. The V call is TRBV6-1, the J call TRBJ2-3, with D uncertain. This CDR3 region has 14 residues. The germline V gene encodes CDR1 MNHNS and CDR2 SASEGT. V was clipped by 2 bases and J by 2 bases, with 8 bases between them. Here the CDR3 DNA reads TGTGCCAGCAGTGAACATTTCAACACAGATACGCAGTATTTT. Protein sequence: CASSEHFNTDTQYF.

Concerning this clonotype: A read error may account for a junction end that differs from germline. V usage is TRBV11-2 and J usage is TRBJ2-7, with TRBD1 matching 10 bases. The CDR3 is 15 residues long. Germline V lookup: CDR1 SGHAT, CDR2 FQNNGV. DNA for the CDR3: TGTGCCGGCAGCGCCAGGGACAGGGGTTTCTACGAGCAATACTTC. Its translation is CAGSARDRGFYEQYF. Looking up the rest from reference TRBV11-2 and TRBJ2-7 gives the full variable domain: EAGVAQSPRYKIIEKRQSVAFWCNPISGHATLYWYQQILGQGPKLLIQFQNNGVVDDSQLPKDRFSAERLKGVDSTLKIQPAKLEDSAVYLCAGSARDRGFYEQYFGPGTRLTVT.

For this clonotype: The junction differs from germline at one of its ends, possibly a read error. J is TRBJ2-3 and V is TRBV11-3; 7 positions match TRBD2. The CDR3 is 14 amino acids. From germline, CDR1 is SGHNT and CDR2 YENEEA. CDR3 region: CASSLRGSADTQYF. The CDR3 DNA sequence: TGCGCCAGCAGCTTACGCGGGAGCGCAGATACGCAGTATTTT.

The CDR3 protein is CASVVGDLRGHEQFF. Written as DNA, the CDR3 is TGTGCCAGCGTAGTAGGGGACCTCCGAGGGCATGAGCAGTTCTTC. The gene calls are TRBV11-2 and TRBJ2-1, with D perhaps being TRBD1 or TRBD2 (5 bases each). Per the germline V gene, CDR1 is SGHAT and CDR2 is FQNNGV. V lost 8 bases and J 8 bases, leaving 22 bases between the germline ends. This CDR3 comprises 15 residues.

This chain uses TRBV6-2 or TRBV6-3 with TRBJ2-2, with unresolved D. Trimming shortened V by 4 bases and J by 5 bases, and 14 bases separated the two germline ends. The CDR3 extends over 15 amino acids. In germline, CDR1 is MNHEY, CDR2 SVGEGT. The CDR3 sequence is CASSLMTPKTGELFF. CDR3 DNA sequence: TGTGCCAGCAGTTTAATGACCCCAAAGACCGGGGAGCTGTTTTTT.

V usage is TRBV29-1 and J usage is TRBJ2-1, with TRBD1 matching 9 bases. Germline lookup yields CDR1 SQVTM and CDR2 ANQGSEA. The CDR3 consists of 14 residues. CDR3 amino acids: CGALKGTGNNEQFF. As DNA, the CDR3 is TGCGGCGCTCTGAAGGGGACAGGGAACAATGAGCAGTTCTTC.

A remark on this clonotype: One end of the junction is discordant with germline, which a read error may explain. V gene TRBV29-1 combines with J gene TRBJ2-5; 14 nucleotides match TRBD2. Germline V CDR1 and CDR2: SQVTM, ANQGSEA. This CDR3 comprises 15 residues. The chain's CDR3 is CSAGLAGGQGETQYF. The DNA for the CDR3 is TGCAGCGCAGGACTAGCGGGAGGACAGGGTGAGACTCAGTACTTC.

Note on this clonotype: A junction end diverges from the germline sequence, so it may reflect a read error. The chain employs TRBV5-1 and TRBJ1-4; 8 bases line up with TRBD1. CDR1 and CDR2 from the germline V gene are SGHRS and YFSETQ. The CDR3 extends over 15 amino acids. The CDR3 protein is CAGSGGQATNEKLFF. The CDR3 region has the DNA TGCGCCGGCAGCGGGGGACAGGCAACTAATGAAAAACTGTTTTTT.

As to this clonotype: At one end the junction does not follow the germline gene, possibly because of a read error. The chain employs TRBV5-1 and TRBJ2-5, with 8 bases lining up with TRBD2. CDR3 length equals 15 residues. CDR1 and CDR2 from the germline V gene are SGHRS and YFSETQ. In DNA form, the CDR3 reads TGCGCAAGCAGCTTGCGGGGGGCCCAAGTGGAGACCCAGTACTTC. Protein sequence: CASSLRGAQVETQYF.

A single count supports this clonotype. The chain links TRBV6-6 to TRBJ2-5; possibly TRBD1 for D (5 bases). The CDR3 covers 17 residues. The germline V gene has CDR1 MNHNY and CDR2 SVGAGI (reference sequence). V lost 6 bases and J lost 0, with 20 bases in between. This CDR3 reads CASSYAYWGSDQETQYF. CDR3 bases: TGTGCCAGCAGCTACGCATACTGGGGCAGCGACCAAGAGACCCAGTACTTC.

This clonotype turned up a few times. A much larger clone differs by one base, so this may be a read error. This sequence joins TRBV12-3 or TRBV12-4 and TRBJ2-1; either TRBD1 or TRBD2 may supply D (5 bases each). This CDR3 region has 15 residues. The CDR3 sequence is CVSSFRDATYNEQFF. The CDR3, as DNA: TGTGTCAGCAGTTTCCGGGACGCTACCTACAATGAGCAGTTCTTC.